Reported below is one T cell receptor beta chain. As yet, its antigen is unknown. The data derive from a study of shared clonotypes between healthy human individuals. Turning to the study itself: Per donor, CD8 memory used one plate, CD8 naive used two, CD4 memory used three and CD4 naive used three. Points from the study as a whole: Blood was the sole source, and tissue repertoires probably differ.

Assay: immunoSEQ multiplex PCR; the TCRdb copy retains only in-frame clones and omits some. The table shows fewer than 1 million clones, with 95% to 97% occurring only once. Positively selected for CCR7, the CD45RO-negative cells used as naive CD8 cells excluded terminally differentiated effector memory CD45RA+ cells. The clonotype originates from a man younger than 45 in good health. Sequences were obtained from naive CD8+ T cells sorted from blood.

The CDR3 DNA is TGCGCCAGCAGCCAAGATCAATTAGCGGGAGGGGCCTACAATGAGCAGTTCTTC. Its protein is CASSQDQLAGGAYNEQFF. This chain links TRBV4-3 with TRBJ2-1; 11 nucleotides agree with TRBD2. V lost 0 bases and J lost 2; bases outside the gene matches: 6. The germline V gene encodes CDR1 LGHNA and CDR2 YSLEER. The CDR3 is 18 amino acids.